This TCR beta chain was recorded in a study of siplizumab effects on memory and regulatory T cells. Findings of the study overall: To unstimulated subsets, only a minor fraction of alloreactive clones could be mapped.

Per sample, about 10^5 TCR templates underwent assay. The table came from immunoSEQ multiplex PCR; TCRdb's copy has only in-frame clones and leaves some out. The repertoire holds tens of thousands of clones, with roughly 96% as singletons. As regards this clone: Its antigen is not known.

This CDR3 comprises 15 residues. The trim removed 3 bases at V and 0 bases at J, leaving 2 bases unmatched. Germline CDR1 reads SGHNT; CDR2 reads YENEEA. The TCR comes from a human donor in good health. The chain employs TRBV11-3 and TRBJ2-3; 8 bases map to TRBD2. Sequenced sample: naive CD4+ T cells sorted from blood. Here the CDR3 reads CASSFGGGSTDTQYF. CDR3 coding DNA: TGTGCCAGCAGCTTCGGCGGGGGGAGCACAGATACGCAGTATTTT.